This paragraph reports one T cell receptor beta chain. Its antigen is currently unknown. The CDR3 extends over 15 amino acids. Germline CDR1 SGHRS, CDR2 YFSETQ. For TCR beta, cDNA was produced by 5'RACE template switching with UMIs. No DNA is given; TCRdb re-called the 5' RACE reads and lists each CDR3 protein once. The sample holds about 550,000 distinct CDR3 sequences. These data are taken from a study of T cells expressing NK-cell markers. Study background: TCR beta repertoires came from sorted CD3+CD56+NKG2C+, CD3+CD56+NKG2C- and CD3+CD56-NKG2C+ T cells. Among the eight sequenced donors, seven tested HCMV-seropositive and one tested seronegative.

General observations from the study: Several of the donors also had these clonotypes leading their CD3+CD56-NKG2C+ fraction.

Input material: blood T cells: a sorted CD56 or NKG2C T cell subset, CD4+ or CD8+ T cells, or bulk PBMC T cells (not recorded which). V and J are TRBV5-1 and TRBJ2-5; TCRdb proposes TRBD1, but this gene call is untestable without DNA. The TCR comes from a man aged 18-30 years in good health. The CDR3 reads CASSSSGGTKETQYF.